The 5 T cell receptor beta chains below all came from one sample that was sequenced in a study of cytomegalovirus exposure and HLA in healthy donors. Measured with immunoSEQ multiplex PCR; TCRdb has only the in-frame clones, and not every one. The table shows tens of thousands of clones, with around 93% occurring only once. Sequencing was carried out using PBMCs. The receptor set was obtained from a man aged 18 to 29 in good health and CMV-seropositive.

The rearrangement uses TRBV7-9 and TRBJ2-1; 9 bases are shared with TRBD1. The CDR3 length is 15 residues. Germline lookup yields CDR1 SEHNR and CDR2 FQNEAQ (reference sequence). The V segment lost 0 bases and the J segment 6 bases; nucleotides outside the gene matches: 3. The CDR3 protein is CASSLAATGGNEQFF. Here the CDR3 DNA reads TGTGCCAGCAGCTTAGCAGCGACAGGGGGCAATGAGCAGTTCTTC.

The genes are TRBV2 and TRBJ1-3; D remains unclear. Looked up from germline, CDR1 is SNHLY and CDR2 is FYNNEI. V dropped 4 bases and J dropped 0 bases, with 4 bases sitting between them. The CDR3 loop spans 13 amino acids. The CDR3 bases are TGTGCCAGCAGTGCCAGCTCTGGAAACACCATATATTTT. It specifies CASSASSGNTIYF.

J is TRBJ1-5 and V is TRBV6-5; no reliable D call. CDR3 length equals 15 residues. Germline V gives CDR1 MNHEY, CDR2 SVGAGI. The V end was cut by 4 bases, the J end by 0 bases, with 10 bases between. The CDR3 bases are TGTGCCAGCAGTTCCGACGACACTAGCAATCAGCCCCAGCATTTT. This sequence encodes CASSSDDTSNQPQHF.

A single count supports this clone. The chain couples TRBV10-3 to TRBJ1-1; tentatively, D is TRBD1 (5 bases). V gave up 3 bases and J gave up 4 bases, with 12 bases separating them. The germline gives CDR1 ENHRY, CDR2 SYGVKD. The CDR3 consists of 14 residues. CDR3 sequence: CAISDPGRGTEAFF. The DNA for the CDR3 is TGTGCCATCAGTGACCCGGGGAGGGGCACTGAAGCTTTCTTT.

The rearrangement uses TRBV15 and TRBJ2-1; D is unclear. This CDR3 spans 16 amino acids. Germline CDR1 is LNHNV and CDR2 is YYDKDF (reference sequence). Trimming took off 1 base at V and 6 bases at J, with 16 bases between the two ends. The CDR3 sequence: CATSRAAIDPSNEQFF. The CDR3 coding sequence is TGTGCCACCAGCAGAGCCGCTATAGATCCGTCCAATGAGCAGTTCTTC.